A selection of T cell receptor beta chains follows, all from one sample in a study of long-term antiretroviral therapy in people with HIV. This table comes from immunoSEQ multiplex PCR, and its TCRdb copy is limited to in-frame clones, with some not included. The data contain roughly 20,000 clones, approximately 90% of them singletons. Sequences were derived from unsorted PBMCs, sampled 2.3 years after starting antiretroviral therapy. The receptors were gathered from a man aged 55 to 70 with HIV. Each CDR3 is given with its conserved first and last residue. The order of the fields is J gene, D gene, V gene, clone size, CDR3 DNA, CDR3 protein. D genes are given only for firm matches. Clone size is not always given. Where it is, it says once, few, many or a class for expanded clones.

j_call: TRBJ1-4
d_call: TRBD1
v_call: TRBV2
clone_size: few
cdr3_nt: TGTGCCAGCAGGGACAGGGGGCGAGAAAAACTGTTTTTT
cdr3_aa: CASRDRGREKLFF

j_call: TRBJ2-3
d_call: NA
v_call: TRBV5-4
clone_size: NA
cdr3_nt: TGTGCCAGCAGCTCACCTGTGGGCCGGGATCTCACAGATACGCAGTATTTT
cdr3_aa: CASSSPVGRDLTDTQYF

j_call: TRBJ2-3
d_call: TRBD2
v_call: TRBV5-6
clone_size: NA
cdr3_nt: TGTGCCAGCAGCTTAACTAGCGGGAGTGGCACAGATACGCAGTATTTT
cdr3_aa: CASSLTSGSGTDTQYF

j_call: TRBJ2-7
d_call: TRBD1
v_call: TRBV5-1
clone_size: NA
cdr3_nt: TGCGCCAGCAGCTTGGGCAGGGGGCCTTTATTCTACGAGCAGTACTTC
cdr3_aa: CASSLGRGPLFYEQYF

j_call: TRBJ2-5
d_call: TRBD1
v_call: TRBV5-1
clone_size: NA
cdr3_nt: TGCGCCAGCAGCTTGCTTGGACAGGGAGAGACCCAGTACTTC
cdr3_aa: CASSLLGQGETQYF

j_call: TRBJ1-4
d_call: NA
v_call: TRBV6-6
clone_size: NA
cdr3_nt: TGTGCCAGCAGTTACTCCGCGGGGCCCGACGAAAAACTGTTTTTT
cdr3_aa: CASSYSAGPDEKLFF

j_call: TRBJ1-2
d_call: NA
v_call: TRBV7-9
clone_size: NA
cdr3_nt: TGTGCCAGCAGCTCAACAGCTGTGTATGGCTACACCTTC
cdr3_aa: CASSSTAVYGYTF

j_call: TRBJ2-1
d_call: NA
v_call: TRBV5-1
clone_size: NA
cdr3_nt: TGCGCCAGCTCACTCCCGAGTGGTCAGAACAATGAGCAGTTCTTC
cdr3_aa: CASSLPSGQNNEQFF

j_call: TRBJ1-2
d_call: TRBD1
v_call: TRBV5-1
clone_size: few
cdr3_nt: TGCGCCAGCAGCGCATCCGGGACAGGGGATGGCTACACCTTC
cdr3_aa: CASSASGTGDGYTF

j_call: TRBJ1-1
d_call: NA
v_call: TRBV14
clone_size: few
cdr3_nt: TGTGCCAGCAGCCAAGAGGATGGAGGGTTGACTTTCTTT
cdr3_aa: CASSQEDGGLTFF

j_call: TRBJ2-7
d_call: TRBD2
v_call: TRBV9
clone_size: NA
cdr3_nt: TGTGCCAGCAGCGTCAGCGGGGGGGTGGACTACGAGCAGTACTTC
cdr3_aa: CASSVSGGVDYEQYF

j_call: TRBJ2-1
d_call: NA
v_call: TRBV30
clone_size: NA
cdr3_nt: TGTGCCTGGAGTACGCTAGTCTACAATGAGCAGTTCTTC
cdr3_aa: CAWSTLVYNEQFF

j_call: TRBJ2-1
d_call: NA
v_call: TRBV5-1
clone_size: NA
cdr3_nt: TGCGCCAGCAGCTTGTTTAGCATGAATGAGCAGTTCTTC
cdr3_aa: CASSLFSMNEQFF

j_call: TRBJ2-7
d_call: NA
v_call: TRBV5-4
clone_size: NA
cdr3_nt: TGTGCCAGCAGCTTGGGAGCTCCAGCCCTCTCCTACGAGCAGTACTTC
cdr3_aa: CASSLGAPALSYEQYF

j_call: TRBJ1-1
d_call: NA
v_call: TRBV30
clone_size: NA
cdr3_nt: TGTGCCTGGTCCCCGGGGGGCTGGAACACTGAAGCTTTCTTT
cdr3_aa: CAWSPGGWNTEAFF

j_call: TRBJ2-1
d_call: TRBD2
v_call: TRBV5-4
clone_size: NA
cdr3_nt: TGTGCCAGCAGCTTGTCGTCTAGCGGCTTATACAATGAGCAGTTCTTC
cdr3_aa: CASSLSSSGLYNEQFF

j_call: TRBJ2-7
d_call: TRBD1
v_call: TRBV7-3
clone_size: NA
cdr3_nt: TGTGCCAGCAGCTTCGGACAGGGTCTAGGGTACGAGCAGTACTTC
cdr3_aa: CASSFGQGLGYEQYF

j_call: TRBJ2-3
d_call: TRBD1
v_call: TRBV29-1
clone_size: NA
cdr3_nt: TGCAGCGTTCCTACAGGGGGAAGGACGCAGTATTTT
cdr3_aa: CSVPTGGRTQYF

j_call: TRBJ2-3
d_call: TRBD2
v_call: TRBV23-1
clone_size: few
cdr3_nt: TGCGCCAGCAGTCAGACCGGGACTAGCGGGAGGTTGACGGGAGATACGCAGTATTTT
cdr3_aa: CASSQTGTSGRLTGDTQYF

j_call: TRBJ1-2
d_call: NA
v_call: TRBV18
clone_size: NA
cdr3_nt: TGTGCCAGCTCACCAATTCTAGGGGACCCCTACACCTTC
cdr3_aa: CASSPILGDPYTF

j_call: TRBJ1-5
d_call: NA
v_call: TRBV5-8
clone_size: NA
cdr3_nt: TGTGCCAGCAGCGCCGACAGAGGGACCAATCAGCCCCAGCATTTT
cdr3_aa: CASSADRGTNQPQHF

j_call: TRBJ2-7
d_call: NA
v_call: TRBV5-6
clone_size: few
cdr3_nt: TGTGCCAGCAGTATCGGGGTCCCCTACGAGCAGTACTTC
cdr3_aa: CASSIGVPYEQYF

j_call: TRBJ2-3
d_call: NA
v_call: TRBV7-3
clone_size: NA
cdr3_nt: TGTGCCAGCAGCTTAACCCTGACAGGCACAGATACGCAGTATTTT
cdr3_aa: CASSLTLTGTDTQYF

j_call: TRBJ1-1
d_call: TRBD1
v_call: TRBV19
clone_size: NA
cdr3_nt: TGTGCCAGTAGTACACCGGGACAGACTACTGAAGCTTTCTTT
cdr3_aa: CASSTPGQTTEAFF

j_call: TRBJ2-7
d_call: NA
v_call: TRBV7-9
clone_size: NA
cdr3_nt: TGTGCCAGCAGCCCCCCCGCCTACGAGCAGTACTTC
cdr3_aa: CASSPPAYEQYF

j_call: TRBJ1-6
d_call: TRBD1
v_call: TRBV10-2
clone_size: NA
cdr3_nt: TGCGCCAGCAGGCGACTTACAGGGGACCTCTATAATTCACCCCTCCACTTT
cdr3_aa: CASRRLTGDLYNSPLHF

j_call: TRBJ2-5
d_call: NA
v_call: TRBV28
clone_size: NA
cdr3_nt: TGTGCCAGCAGTTTCCTCGGCCAAGGAGTAGAGACCCAGTACTTC
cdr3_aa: CASSFLGQGVETQYF

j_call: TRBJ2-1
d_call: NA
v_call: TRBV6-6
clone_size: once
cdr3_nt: TGTGCCAGCAGGGACACGAGCTCCTACAATGAGCAGTTCTTC
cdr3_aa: CASRDTSSYNEQFF

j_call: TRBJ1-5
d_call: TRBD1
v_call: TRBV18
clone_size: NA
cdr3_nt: TGTGCCAGCTCACCCACCGGCGGACAGGGGGCTAATCAGCCCCAGCATTTT
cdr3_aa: CASSPTGGQGANQPQHF

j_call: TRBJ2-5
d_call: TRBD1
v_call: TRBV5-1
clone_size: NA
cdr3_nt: TGCGCCAGCAGGACAGGGGGCTTCTGGGAGACCCAGTACTTC
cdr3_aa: CASRTGGFWETQYF

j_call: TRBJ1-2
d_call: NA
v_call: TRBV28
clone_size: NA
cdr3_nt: TGTGCCAGCACCCAGCCACAAGGCCTCGGCTACACCTTC
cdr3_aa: CASTQPQGLGYTF

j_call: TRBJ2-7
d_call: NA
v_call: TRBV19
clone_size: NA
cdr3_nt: TGTGCCAGTAGCGCAGGCCTGGCTTACGAGCAGTACTTC
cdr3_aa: CASSAGLAYEQYF

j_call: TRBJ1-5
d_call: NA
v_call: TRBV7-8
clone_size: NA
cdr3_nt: TGTGCCAGCAGCTTTACTCCGAGGGATTTCGAGCAGCCCCAGCATTTT
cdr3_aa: CASSFTPRDFEQPQHF

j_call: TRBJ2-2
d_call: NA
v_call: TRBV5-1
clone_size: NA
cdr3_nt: TGCGCCAGCAGCCGGACAGTCAACACCGGGGAGCTGTTTTTT
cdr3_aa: CASSRTVNTGELFF

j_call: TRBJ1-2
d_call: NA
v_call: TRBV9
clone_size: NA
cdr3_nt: TGTGCCAGCAGCGGGACACAGGGCCAGGCTTACGGCTACACCTTC
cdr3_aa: CASSGTQGQAYGYTF

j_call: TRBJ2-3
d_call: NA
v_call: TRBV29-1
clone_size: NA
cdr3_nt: TGCAGCGTCGTTGCGGGTCTACTGAAAAGCGCCAGGTATTTT
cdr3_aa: CSVVAGLLKSARYF

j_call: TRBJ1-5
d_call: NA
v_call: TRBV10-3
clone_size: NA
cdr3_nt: TGTGCCATCAGCGCACAGGGTTTACAGCCCCAGCATTTT
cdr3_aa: CAISAQGLQPQHF

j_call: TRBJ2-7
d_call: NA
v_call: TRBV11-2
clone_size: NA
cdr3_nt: TGTGCCAGCAGCCTGGGGGACACCACCTACGAGCAGTACTTC
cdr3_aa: CASSLGDTTYEQYF

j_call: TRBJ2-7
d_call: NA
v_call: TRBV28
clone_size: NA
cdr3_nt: TGTGCCAGCAGTCTCAACCCCTCGGCAGCAATTGACGAGCAGTACTTC
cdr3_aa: CASSLNPSAAIDEQYF

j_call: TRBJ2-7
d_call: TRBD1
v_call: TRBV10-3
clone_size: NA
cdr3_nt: TGTGCCGTACGGGACAGGTCGAACGAGCAGTACTTC
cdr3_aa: CAVRDRSNEQYF

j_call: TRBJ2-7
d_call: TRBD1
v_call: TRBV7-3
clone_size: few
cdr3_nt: TGTGCCAGCAGCTCGGGACAGACCTACGAGCAGTACTTC
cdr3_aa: CASSSGQTYEQYF

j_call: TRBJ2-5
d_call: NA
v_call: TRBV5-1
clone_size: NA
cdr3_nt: TGCGCCAGCAGCTTGGCCGGAGGGGGCCAGCGGGAGACCCAGTACTTC
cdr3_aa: CASSLAGGGQRETQYF

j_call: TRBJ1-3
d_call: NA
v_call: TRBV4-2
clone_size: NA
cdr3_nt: TGTGCCAGCAGCCAAGGGGCAGGGGCTACTGGAAACACCATATATTTT
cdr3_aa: CASSQGAGATGNTIYF

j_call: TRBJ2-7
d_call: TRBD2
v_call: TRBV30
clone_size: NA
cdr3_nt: TGTGCCTGGAGTGCCCGGGGACTAGCGAGATCCTACGAGCAGTACTTC
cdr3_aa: CAWSARGLARSYEQYF

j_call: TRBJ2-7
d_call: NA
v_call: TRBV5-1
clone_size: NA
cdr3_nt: TGCGCCAGCAGGTCTTTCTCTGCGGGGAACGAGCAGTACTTC
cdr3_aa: CASRSFSAGNEQYF

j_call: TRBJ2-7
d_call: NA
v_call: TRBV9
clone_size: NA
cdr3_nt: TGTGCCAGCAGCCAAAGCGGGTCCCCGGAATACGAGCAGTACTTC
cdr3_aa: CASSQSGSPEYEQYF

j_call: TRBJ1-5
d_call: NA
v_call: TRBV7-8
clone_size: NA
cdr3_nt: TGTGCCAGCAGCTTAAGGCAGCAGCCCCAGCATTTT
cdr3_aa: CASSLRQQPQHF

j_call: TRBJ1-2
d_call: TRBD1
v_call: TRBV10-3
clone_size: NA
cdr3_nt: TGTGCCATCAGTGGGGGACAGGGGGCTTTCGGCTACACCTTC
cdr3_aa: CAISGGQGAFGYTF

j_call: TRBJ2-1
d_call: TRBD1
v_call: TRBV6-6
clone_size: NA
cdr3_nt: TGTGCCAGCAGTTCGAGACAGGGAACCTCCTACAATGAGCAGTTCTTC
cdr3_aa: CASSSRQGTSYNEQFF

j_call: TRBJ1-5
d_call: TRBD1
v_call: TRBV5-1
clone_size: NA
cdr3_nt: TGCGCCAGCAAATACTGGACAGGGGTAAATCAGCCCCAGCATTTT
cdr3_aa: CASKYWTGVNQPQHF

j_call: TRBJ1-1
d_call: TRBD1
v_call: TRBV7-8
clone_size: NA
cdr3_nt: TGTGCCAGCAGCTTAGACAGGGGAGATGGGCGTTACGCTTTCTTT
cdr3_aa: CASSLDRGDGRYAFF

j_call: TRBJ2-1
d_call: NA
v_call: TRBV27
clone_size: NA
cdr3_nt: TGTGCCAGCAGTCCCCCAGCGGACCACTACAATGAGCAGTTCTTC
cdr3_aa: CASSPPADHYNEQFF

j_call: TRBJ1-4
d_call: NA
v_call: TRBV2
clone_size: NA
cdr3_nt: TGTGCCAGCAGTGTGCAGGGGATTAATGAAAAACTGTTTTTT
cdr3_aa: CASSVQGINEKLFF

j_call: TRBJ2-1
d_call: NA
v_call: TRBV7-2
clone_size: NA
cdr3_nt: TGTGCCAGCAGCTACGCTTACAATGAGCAGTTCTTC
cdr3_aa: CASSYAYNEQFF

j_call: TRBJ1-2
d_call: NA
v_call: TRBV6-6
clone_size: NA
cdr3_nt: TGTGCCAGCAGTCTTTTCGGGGTGAACTATGGCTACACCTTC
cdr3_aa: CASSLFGVNYGYTF

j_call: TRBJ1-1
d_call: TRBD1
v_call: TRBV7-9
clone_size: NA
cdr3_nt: TGTGCCAGCAGACATACCAGGGGGCGGACTGAAGCTTTCTTT
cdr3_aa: CASRHTRGRTEAFF

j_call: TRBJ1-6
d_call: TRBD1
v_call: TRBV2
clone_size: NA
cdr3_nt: TGTGCCAGCAGTGAAGCCGGGACAGGGGTTTCACCCCTCCACTTT
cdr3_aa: CASSEAGTGVSPLHF

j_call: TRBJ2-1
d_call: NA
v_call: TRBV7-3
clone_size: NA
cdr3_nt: TGTGCCAGCAGGTTTCGCAGTGTCTATGCTGAGCAGTTCTTC
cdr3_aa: CASRFRSVYAEQFF

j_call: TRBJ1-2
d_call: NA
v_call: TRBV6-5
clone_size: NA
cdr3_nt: TGTGCCAGCAGTTACCGCAGGGACTATGGCTACACCTTC
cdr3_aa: CASSYRRDYGYTF

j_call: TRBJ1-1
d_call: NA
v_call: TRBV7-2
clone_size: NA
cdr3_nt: TGTGCCAGCAGCTCCCCAGACCTAGGTGACACTGAAGCTTTCTTT
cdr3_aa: CASSSPDLGDTEAFF